The sequence of this T cell receptor (beta chain) was determined in a study of T-cell reconstitution after alpha-beta-depleted transplantation in children. General observations from the study: Reportedly, only several hundred clones from non-depleted graft cells drove alpha-beta T-cell counts at about two months.

As to this clonotype: The target antigen is unknown.

Researchers prepared the TCRbeta library using unique molecular identifiers, the study reports. TCRdb independently ran MiXCR on the PCR reads; one entry per CDR3 protein. The sample shows 450,000 to 550,000 distinct CDR3 sequences, roughly 11% of them seen only once. Germline loops: CDR1 KGHSH, CDR2 LQKENI. CDR3 length: 14 residues. The starting material was PBMCs, mostly from graft donor cells, obtained 180 days after TCRalphabeta/CD19-depleted stem cell transplant. The V gene is TRBV18, the J gene TRBJ2-3; D remains ambiguous. The J call could be wrong; TRBJ1-5 is a better fit for the DNA end. The sequence was obtained from a female patient younger than 10 who had a stem cell transplant for aplastic anemia, so the T cells may come from the graft donor. The CDR3 here is CASSTSGIGDTQHF. In DNA form, the CDR3 reads TGTGCCAGCTCAACTAGCGGGATTGGAGATACGCAGCATTTT.